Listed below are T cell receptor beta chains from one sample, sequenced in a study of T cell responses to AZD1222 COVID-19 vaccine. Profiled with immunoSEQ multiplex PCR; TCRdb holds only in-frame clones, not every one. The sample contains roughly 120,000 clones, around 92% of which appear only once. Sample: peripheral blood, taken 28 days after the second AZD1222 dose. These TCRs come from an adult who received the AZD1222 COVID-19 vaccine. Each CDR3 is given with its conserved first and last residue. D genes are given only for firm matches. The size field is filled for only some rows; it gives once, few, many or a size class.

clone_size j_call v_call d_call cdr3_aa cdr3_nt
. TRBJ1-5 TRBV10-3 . CAISASTVQGQPQHF TGTGCCATCAGTGCCTCGACAGTCCAGGGTCAGCCCCAGCATTTT
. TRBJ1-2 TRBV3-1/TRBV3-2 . CASSQASLYGYTF TGTGCCAGCAGCCAAGCTAGCTTATATGGCTACACCTTC
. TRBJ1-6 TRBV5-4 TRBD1 CASSSILQGANSPLHF TGTGCCAGCAGCTCGATACTCCAGGGGGCTAATTCACCCCTCCACTTT
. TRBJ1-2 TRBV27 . CADRAGGYTF TGTGCCGACCGGGCAGGGGGCTACACCTTC
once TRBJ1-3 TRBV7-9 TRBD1 CASSLGGTGLAGNTIYF TGTGCCAGCAGCTTAGGCGGGACAGGGCTGGCCGGAAACACCATATATTTT
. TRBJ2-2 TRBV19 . CASSTLPGHLNTGELFF TGTGCCAGTAGTACCCTACCGGGACACCTAAACACCGGGGAGCTGTTTTTT
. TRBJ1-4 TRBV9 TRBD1 CASSPGTASNEKLFF TGTGCCAGCAGCCCAGGGACAGCTTCTAATGAAAAACTGTTTTTT
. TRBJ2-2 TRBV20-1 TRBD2 CSASRGLAGITGELFF TGCAGTGCTAGTAGGGGTCTAGCGGGAATCACCGGGGAGCTGTTTTTT
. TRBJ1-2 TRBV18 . CASSPIMGAANYGYTF TGTGCCAGCTCACCAATCATGGGGGCTGCTAACTATGGCTACACCTTC
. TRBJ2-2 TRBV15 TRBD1 CATSRGSQGVGELFF TGTGCCACCAGCAGAGGTTCACAGGGGGTCGGGGAGCTGTTTTTT
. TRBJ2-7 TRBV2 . CASSRIYEQYF TGTGCCAGCAGCCGCATCTACGAGCAGTACTTC
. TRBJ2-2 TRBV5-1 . CASSLGGTGELFF TGCGCCAGCAGCTTGGGGGGTACCGGGGAGCTGTTTTTT
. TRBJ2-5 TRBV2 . CASLQGGTTPQKTQYF TGTGCCAGCCTCCAAGGTGGAACTACGCCCCAGAAGACCCAGTACTTC
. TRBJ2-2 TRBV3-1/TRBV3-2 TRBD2 CASSQLAGPTGAGELFF TGTGCCAGCAGCCAACTAGCGGGCCCGACGGGGGCCGGGGAGCTGTTTTTT
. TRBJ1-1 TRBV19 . CASSPGRARTEAFF TGTGCCAGTAGCCCAGGGAGAGCGCGGACTGAAGCTTTCTTT
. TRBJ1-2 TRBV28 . CASSLGGPNYGYTF TGTGCCAGCAGTCTGGGGGGGCCTAACTATGGCTACACCTTC
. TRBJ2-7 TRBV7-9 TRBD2 CASSLFRGGGYEQYF TGTGCCAGCAGCTTATTTCGCGGGGGGGGCTACGAGCAGTACTTC
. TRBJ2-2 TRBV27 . CASRSDTNTGELFF TGTGCCAGCAGATCCGACACGAACACCGGGGAGCTGTTTTTT
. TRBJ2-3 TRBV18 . CASSGVGADTQYF TGTGCCAGCTCAGGAGTTGGTGCAGATACGCAGTATTTT
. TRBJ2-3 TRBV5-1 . CASSLPTGWGTDTQYF TGCGCCAGCAGCTTGCCGACAGGATGGGGCACAGATACGCAGTATTTT
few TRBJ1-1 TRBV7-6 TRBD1 CASSAQQGTNTEAFF TGTGCCAGCAGCGCGCAACAGGGGACGAACACTGAAGCTTTCTTT
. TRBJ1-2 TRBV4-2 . CASSQDSNYGYTF TGTGCCAGCAGCCAAGACAGCAACTATGGCTACACCTTC
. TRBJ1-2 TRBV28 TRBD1 CASAEQGTNYGYTF TGTGCCAGCGCCGAACAGGGGACTAACTATGGCTACACCTTC
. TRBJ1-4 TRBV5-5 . CASSSTGFGEKLFF TGTGCCAGCAGCTCTACAGGGTTTGGGGAAAAACTGTTTTTT
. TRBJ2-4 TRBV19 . CASSSSPLAKNIQYF TGTGCCAGTAGTAGCAGTCCTCTAGCCAAAAACATTCAGTACTTC
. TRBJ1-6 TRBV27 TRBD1 CASSQGGRSYNSPLHF TGTGCCAGCAGTCAGGGGGGAAGGTCCTATAATTCACCCCTCCACTTT
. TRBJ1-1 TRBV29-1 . CSVEGRVMNTEAFF TGCAGCGTTGAGGGCAGAGTAATGAACACTGAAGCTTTCTTT
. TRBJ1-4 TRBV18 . CASSPPLTEPNEKLFF TGTGCCAGCTCACCACCGTTAACGGAACCTAATGAAAAACTGTTTTTT
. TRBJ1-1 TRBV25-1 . CASSVPGMNTEAFF TGTGCCAGCAGTGTACCAGGAATGAACACTGAAGCTTTCTTT
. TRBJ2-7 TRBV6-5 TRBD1 CASSRPRTGVGEQYF TGTGCCAGCAGTCGACCTCGGACAGGGGTCGGCGAGCAGTACTTC
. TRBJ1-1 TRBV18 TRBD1 CASSPGQGAEAFF TGTGCCAGCTCACCCGGACAGGGGGCTGAAGCTTTCTTT
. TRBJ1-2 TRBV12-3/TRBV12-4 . CASSLDSSYGYTF TGTGCCAGCAGTTTGGACAGCTCCTATGGCTACACCTTC
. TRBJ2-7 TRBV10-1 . CASSESTTYEQYF TGCGCCAGCAGTGAGAGCACGACCTACGAGCAGTACTTC
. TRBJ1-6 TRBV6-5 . CASGGTNHNSPLHF TGTGCCAGCGGCGGGACAAATCATAATTCACCCCTCCACTTT
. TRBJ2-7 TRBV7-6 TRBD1 CASSSQEYFRTGKVSYEQYF TGTGCCAGCAGCTCTCAGGAATATTTCAGGACAGGGAAAGTCTCCTACGAGCAGTACTTC
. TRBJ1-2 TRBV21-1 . CASGPGAGSNYGYTF TGTGCCAGCGGACCTGGAGCAGGGTCTAACTATGGCTACACCTTC
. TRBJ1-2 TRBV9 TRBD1 CASSEGNRGFNYGYTF TGTGCCAGCAGCGAGGGGAACAGGGGTTTTAACTATGGCTACACCTTC